These T cell receptor beta chains were read from a single sample in a study of blood T cell repertoires in COVID-19. Libraries were prepared by immunoSEQ multiplex PCR; TCRdb keeps only in-frame clonotypes and omits some of them. The sample includes over 150,000 clones, around 73% seen only once; the top ten take around 15%. Sequenced: PBMCs or T cells enriched from blood (not recorded which). The receptors come from a woman aged 50 to 60 who had recovered from COVID-19. CDR3s leave out the opening cysteine and the closing phenylalanine or tryptophan. A D gene is named only where the DNA matches it firmly.

d_gene: TRBD2
v_gene: TRBV24-1
j_gene: TRBJ2-1
CDR3aa: ATSDPDSRLAGGENEQF

d_gene: NA
v_gene: TRBV5-6
j_gene: TRBJ2-6
CDR3aa: ASRPAAGANVLT

d_gene: TRBD2
v_gene: TRBV18
j_gene: TRBJ2-3
CDR3aa: ASSLPGTSVDTQY

d_gene: NA
v_gene: TRBV7-2
j_gene: TRBJ1-5
CDR3aa: ASSLVGDQPQH

d_gene: NA
v_gene: TRBV4-1
j_gene: TRBJ1-6
CDR3aa: ASSQDPMSSYNSPLH

d_gene: TRBD1
v_gene: TRBV3-1/TRBV3-2
j_gene: TRBJ1-6
CDR3aa: ASSQEQGAYNSPLH

d_gene: TRBD1
v_gene: TRBV30
j_gene: TRBJ1-4
CDR3aa: AWSVHRDSLLF

d_gene: NA
v_gene: TRBV19
j_gene: TRBJ1-1
CDR3aa: ASSISAGSMNTEAF

d_gene: TRBD1
v_gene: TRBV6-1
j_gene: TRBJ1-1
CDR3aa: ASSDPGQGNTEAF

d_gene: NA
v_gene: TRBV29-1
j_gene: TRBJ2-3
CDR3aa: SAPSPGADTQY

d_gene: NA
v_gene: TRBV19
j_gene: TRBJ2-3
CDR3aa: ASSRLGQGTDTQY

d_gene: NA
v_gene: TRBV11-2
j_gene: TRBJ2-7
CDR3aa: ASSLTSPGPSYEQY

d_gene: TRBD1
v_gene: TRBV9
j_gene: TRBJ2-3
CDR3aa: ASSAGTGETDTQY

d_gene: NA
v_gene: TRBV2
j_gene: TRBJ2-5
CDR3aa: ASSELAWVQETQY

d_gene: TRBD2
v_gene: TRBV5-1
j_gene: TRBJ2-1
CDR3aa: ASSLAWPSGRNEQF

d_gene: NA
v_gene: TRBV5-8
j_gene: TRBJ2-5
CDR3aa: ASSLGQRSQETQY

d_gene: NA
v_gene: TRBV19
j_gene: TRBJ1-2
CDR3aa: ASIGQNGYT